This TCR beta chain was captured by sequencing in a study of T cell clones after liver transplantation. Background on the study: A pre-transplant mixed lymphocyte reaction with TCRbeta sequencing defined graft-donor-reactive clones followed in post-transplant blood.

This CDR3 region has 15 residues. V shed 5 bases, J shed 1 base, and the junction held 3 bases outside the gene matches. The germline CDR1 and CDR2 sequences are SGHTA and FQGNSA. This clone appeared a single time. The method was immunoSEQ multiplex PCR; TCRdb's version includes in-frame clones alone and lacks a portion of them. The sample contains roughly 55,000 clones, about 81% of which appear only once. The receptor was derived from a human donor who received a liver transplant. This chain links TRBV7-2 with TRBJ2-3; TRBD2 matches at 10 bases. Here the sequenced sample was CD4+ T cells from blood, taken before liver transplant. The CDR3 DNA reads TGTGCCAGCAGCCCTAGCGGGAGAGGCACAGATACGCAGTATTTT. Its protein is CASSPSGRGTDTQYF.